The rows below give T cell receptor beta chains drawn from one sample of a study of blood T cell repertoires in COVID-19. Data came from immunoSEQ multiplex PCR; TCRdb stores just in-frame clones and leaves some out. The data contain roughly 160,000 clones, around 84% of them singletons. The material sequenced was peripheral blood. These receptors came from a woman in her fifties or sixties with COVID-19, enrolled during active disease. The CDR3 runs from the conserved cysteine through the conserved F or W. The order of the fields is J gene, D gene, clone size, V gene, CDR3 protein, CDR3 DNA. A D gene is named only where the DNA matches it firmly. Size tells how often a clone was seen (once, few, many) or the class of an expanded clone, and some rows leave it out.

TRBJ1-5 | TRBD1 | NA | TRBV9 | CASSVGDRGTQPQHF | TGTGCCAGCAGCGTCGGGGACAGGGGGACTCAGCCCCAGCATTTT
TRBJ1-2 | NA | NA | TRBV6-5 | CASSNLQGYTF | TGTGCCAGCAGTAACCTACAGGGTTACACCTTC
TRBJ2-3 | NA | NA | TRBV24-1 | CATSDPTSSNTQYF | TGTGCCACCAGTGATCCTACGAGCTCAAATACGCAGTATTTT
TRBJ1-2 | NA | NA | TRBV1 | CTSSQASGQENYGYTF | TGCACCAGCAGCCAAGCGAGCGGACAGGAAAACTATGGCTACACCTTC
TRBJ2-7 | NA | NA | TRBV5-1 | CASRSEYSYEQYF | TGCGCCAGCAGATCGGAGTACTCCTACGAGCAGTACTTC
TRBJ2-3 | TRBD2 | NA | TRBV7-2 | CASSFTGGPTDTQYF | TGTGCCAGCAGCTTTACGGGGGGGCCGACAGATACGCAGTATTTT
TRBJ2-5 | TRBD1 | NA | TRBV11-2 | CASSLRQGAGETQYF | TGTGCCAGCAGCTTAAGACAGGGGGCGGGAGAGACCCAGTACTTC
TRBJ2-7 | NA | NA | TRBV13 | CASSPDGGHEQYF | TGTGCCAGCAGCCCCGACGGAGGCCACGAGCAGTACTTC
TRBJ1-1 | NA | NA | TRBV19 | CASSIKVGSTEAFF | TGTGCCAGTAGTATTAAAGTGGGCTCCACTGAAGCTTTCTTT
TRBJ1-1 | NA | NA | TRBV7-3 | CASSLTANTEAFF | TGTGCCAGCAGCTTAACAGCGAACACTGAAGCTTTCTTT
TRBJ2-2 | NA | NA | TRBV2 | CASILDGGNTGELFF | TGTGCCAGCATCCTTGACGGGGGGAACACCGGGGAGCTGTTTTTT
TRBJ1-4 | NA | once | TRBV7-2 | CASSRGTQEKLFF | TGTGCCAGCAGCCGGGGGACCCAGGAAAAACTGTTTTTT
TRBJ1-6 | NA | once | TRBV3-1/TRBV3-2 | CASSQTDRGNSPLHF | TGTGCCAGCAGCCAGACGGACAGAGGGAATTCACCCCTCCACTTT
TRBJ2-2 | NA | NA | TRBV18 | CASSPLSNPNTGELFF | TGTGCCAGCTCACCACTGAGCAACCCGAACACCGGGGAGCTGTTTTTT
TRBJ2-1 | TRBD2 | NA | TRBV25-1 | CASSDPSGGNYNEQFF | TGTGCCAGCAGTGATCCGAGCGGGGGCAATTACAATGAGCAGTTCTTC
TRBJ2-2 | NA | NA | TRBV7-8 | CASSPRTANTGELFF | TGTGCCAGCAGCCCCCGGACAGCGAACACCGGGGAGCTGTTTTTT
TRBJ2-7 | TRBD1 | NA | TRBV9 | CASSVAGTEIHEQYF | TGTGCCAGCAGCGTAGCTGGGACAGAAATCCACGAGCAGTACTTC
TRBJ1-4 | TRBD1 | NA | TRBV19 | CASSTGQVFNEKLFF | TGTGCCAGTAGTACCGGACAGGTCTTTAATGAAAAACTGTTTTTT
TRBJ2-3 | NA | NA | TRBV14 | CASAGRGPTDTQYF | TGTGCCAGCGCCGGGCGGGGACCCACAGATACGCAGTATTTT
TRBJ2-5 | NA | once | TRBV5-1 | CASSHNQETQYF | TGCGCCAGCAGCCACAATCAAGAGACCCAGTACTTC
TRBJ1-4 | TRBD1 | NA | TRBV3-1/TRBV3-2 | CASSHAHGTGNEKLFF | TGTGCCAGCAGCCATGCCCACGGGACAGGGAATGAAAAACTGTTTTTT
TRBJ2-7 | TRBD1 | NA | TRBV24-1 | CATSAGQGSYEQYF | TGTGCCACCAGTGCGGGACAGGGCTCCTACGAGCAGTACTTC
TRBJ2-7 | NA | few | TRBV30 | CAWRGGAIYEQYF | TGTGCCTGGAGGGGGGGGGCTATCTACGAGCAGTACTTC
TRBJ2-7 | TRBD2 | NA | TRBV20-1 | CSASVAGDNYEQYF | TGCAGTGCTAGTGTAGCGGGGGATAACTACGAGCAGTACTTC
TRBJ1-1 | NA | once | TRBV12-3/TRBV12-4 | CASSLGKQMEAFF | TGTGCCAGCAGTTTAGGAAAACAGATGGAAGCTTTCTTT
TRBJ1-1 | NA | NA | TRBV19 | CASSNLNTGNTEAFF | TGTGCCAGTAGTAACCTCAACACAGGGAACACTGAAGCTTTCTTT
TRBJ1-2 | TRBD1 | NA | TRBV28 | CASSRQGIGYTF | TGTGCCAGCAGTCGACAGGGGATAGGCTACACCTTC
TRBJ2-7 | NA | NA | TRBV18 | CASSPPGQNYEQYF | TGTGCCAGCTCACCACCTGGACAGAACTACGAGCAGTACTTC
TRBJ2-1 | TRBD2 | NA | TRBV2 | CASSSFFVSGVLNEQFF | TGTGCCAGCAGTTCTTTTTTTGTTAGCGGGGTCCTCAATGAGCAGTTCTTC
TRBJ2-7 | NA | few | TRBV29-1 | CSVTKQGSSYEQYF | TGCAGCGTTACCAAACAGGGAAGCTCCTACGAGCAGTACTTC
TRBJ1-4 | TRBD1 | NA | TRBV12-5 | CASGLDGTAGEKLFF | TGTGCTAGTGGTTTGGACGGGACAGCTGGCGAAAAACTGTTTTTT
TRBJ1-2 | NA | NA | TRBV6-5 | CASSYGEQVGGYTF | TGTGCCAGCAGTTACGGGGAGCAGGTGGGTGGCTACACCTTC
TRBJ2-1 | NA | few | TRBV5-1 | CASSPYGGGPNEQFF | TGCGCCAGCAGCCCCTATGGGGGGGGGCCCAATGAGCAGTTCTTC
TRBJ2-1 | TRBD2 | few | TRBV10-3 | CAIRKSPGLADAYNEQFF | TGTGCCATCAGGAAATCCCCGGGACTAGCGGATGCCTACAATGAGCAGTTCTTC
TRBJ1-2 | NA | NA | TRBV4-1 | CASSQENGGANSYGYTF | TGCGCCAGCAGCCAAGAAAACGGCGGGGCCAACTCCTATGGCTACACCTTC
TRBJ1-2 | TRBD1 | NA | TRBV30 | CAWSDWTGRYGYTF | TGTGCCTGGAGTGACTGGACAGGGCGCTATGGCTACACCTTC
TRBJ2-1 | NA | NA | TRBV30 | CAWSVMAEQFF | TGTGCCTGGAGTGTAATGGCTGAGCAGTTCTTC
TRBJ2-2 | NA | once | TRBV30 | CAWSVQAGELFF | TGTGCCTGGAGTGTACAAGCCGGGGAGCTGTTTTTT
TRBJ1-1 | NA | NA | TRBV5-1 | CASSLAPQNTEAFF | TGCGCCAGCAGCTTGGCTCCACAGAACACTGAAGCTTTCTTT
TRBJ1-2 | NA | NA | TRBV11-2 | CASSLDHSQVYGYTF | TGTGCCAGCAGCTTAGACCACAGTCAAGTCTATGGCTACACCTTC
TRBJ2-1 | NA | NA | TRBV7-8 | CASSPIQPGLASTSHLPRLNEQFF | TGTGCCAGCAGCCCCATACAACCTGGACTGGCCAGTACTAGTCACCTCCCCCGGTTGAATGAGCAGTTCTTC
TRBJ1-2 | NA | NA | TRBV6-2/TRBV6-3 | CASSTPTGRSYGYTF | TGTGCCAGCAGTACCCCCACAGGGCGGTCCTATGGCTACACCTTC
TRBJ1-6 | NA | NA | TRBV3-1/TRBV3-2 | CASSQRDFQGSPLHF | TGTGCCAGCAGCCAACGAGACTTCCAGGGTTCACCCCTCCACTTT
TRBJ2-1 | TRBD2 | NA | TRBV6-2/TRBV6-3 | CASSYSLAGGSSSYNEQFF | TGTGCCAGCAGTTACTCTCTAGCGGGGGGGTCGAGCTCCTACAATGAGCAGTTCTTC
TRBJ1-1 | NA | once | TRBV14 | CASSSQVSNTEAFF | TGTGCCAGCAGCTCCCAGGTTTCGAACACTGAAGCTTTCTTT
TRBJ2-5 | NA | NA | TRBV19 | CASRRRVQETQYF | TGTGCCAGTAGAAGACGGGTCCAAGAGACCCAGTACTTC
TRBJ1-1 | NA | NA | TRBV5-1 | CASSAQGLGNTEAFF | TGCGCCAGCAGCGCCCAGGGGTTGGGGAACACTGAAGCTTTCTTT
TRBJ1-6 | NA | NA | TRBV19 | CASGFGNNSPLHF | TGTGCCAGTGGTTTCGGGAATAATTCACCCCTCCACTTT
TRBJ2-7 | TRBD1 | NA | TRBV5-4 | CASSGTGTEGYEQYF | TGTGCCAGCAGCGGAACCGGGACAGAGGGCTACGAGCAGTACTTC